The 27 T cell receptor beta chains in this list originate from one sample, sequenced in a study of spatial heterogeneity in lung cancer. Time point specified: blood at routine non-recurrence follow-up after resection. TCRdb recomputed calls from the 5' RACE reads with MiXCR, one row per CDR3 protein. The data show roughly 71,000 distinct CDR3 sequences, about 9.5% seen once. Sequencing was performed on PBMCs, taken at follow-up. The receptor set was obtained from a female donor with early-stage non-small cell lung cancer.

The rearrangement joins TRBV7-6 to TRBJ2-5; possibly TRBD1 for D (6 bases). CDR1 is SGHVS, CDR2 FNYEAQ, per germline. V was pared by 4 bases and J by 5 bases, with 14 bases between. The CDR3 consists of 14 residues. The chain's CDR3 is CASSYLQGWETQYF. In nucleotides, the CDR3 is TGTGCCAGCAGCTACCTACAGGGCTGGGAGACCCAGTACTTC.

This clonotype was detected many times. The chain combines TRBV29-1 with TRBJ2-1, with D uncertain. CDR1 is SQVTM, CDR2 ANQGSEA, per germline. Trimming pared 5 bases from V and 3 bases from J, leaving 2 bases between. The CDR3 is 10 amino acids. CDR3: CSVFYNEQFF. The CDR3 region has the DNA TGCAGCGTTTTCTACAATGAGCAGTTCTTC.

The table lists this clonotype with a few counts. The chain links TRBV27 to TRBJ2-7; D might be TRBD2 (5 bases). Germline V gene lookup returns CDR1 MNHEY and CDR2 SMNVEV (reference sequence). V was pared by 2 bases and J by 3 bases, with 11 bases between. The CDR3 extends over 14 amino acids. The CDR3 region has the DNA TGTGCCAGCAGTTTAGTTGGGAGCTTCTACGAGCAGTACTTC. Amino acids: CASSLVGSFYEQYF.

In this sample, this clonotype turned up many times. V is TRBV6-5 and J is TRBJ2-2; D may correspond to TRBD1 or TRBD2 (5 bases each). There are 12 residues in the CDR3. CDR1 is MNHEY, CDR2 SVGAGI, per germline. Trimming cost V 8 bases and J 2 bases, with 6 bases left between them. CDR3 in DNA: TGTGCCAGCGGGACCAACACCGGGGAGCTGTTTTTT. Translated, it gives CASGTNTGELFF.

This clonotype came up many times. This sequence joins TRBV20-1 and TRBJ2-1, with 7 nucleotides matching TRBD2. This CDR3 contains 12 residues. V shed 4 bases, J shed 9 bases, and the junction held 6 bases outside the gene matches. Germline loops: CDR1 DFQATT, CDR2 SNEGSKA (reference sequence). The CDR3 DNA reads as TGCAGTGCTAACGCGGGAGTCGGTGAGCAGTTCTTC. Its translation: CSANAGVGEQFF.

This clonotype was picked up a small number of times. DNA for the CDR3: TGTGCCAGCAGCTTATTTGTGTTGCAGACTAATTCACCCCTCCACTTT. Translating it yields CASSLFVLQTNSPLHF. The J gene is TRBJ1-6, the V gene TRBV7-2; unclear D gene. The germline V gene has CDR1 SGHTA and CDR2 FQGNSA. V was cut by 2 bases and J by 6 bases, with 14 bases left in between. This CDR3 has 16 residues. Full variable domain (outside the CDR3, taken from reference TRBV7-2 and TRBJ1-6): GAGVSQSPSNKVTEKGKDVELRCDPISGHTALYWYRQSLGQGLEFLIYFQGNSAPDKSGLPSDRFSAERTGGSVSTLTIQRTQQEDSAVYLCASSLFVLQTNSPLHFGNGTRLTVT.

This CDR3 is CASSGGGNEQFF. DNA of the CDR3: TGTGCCAGCAGTGGCGGGGGGAATGAGCAGTTCTTC. The V call is TRBV2, the J call TRBJ2-1; 8 bases map to TRBD2. This CDR3 has 12 amino acids. V was clipped by 4 bases and J by 7 bases; unmatched bases: 0. CDR1 is SNHLY, CDR2 FYNNEI, per germline.

This clonotype was detected many times. The chain combines TRBV6-2 or TRBV6-3 with TRBJ2-5, with D hard to call. Trimming took off 6 bases at V and 0 bases at J, with 14 bases between the two ends. CDR1 is MNHEY and CDR2 is SVGEGT in the germline V gene. The length of the CDR3 is 15 residues. The CDR3 bases are TGTGCCAGCAGATGGAGCGAGATATACCAAGAGACCCAGTACTTC. It specifies CASRWSEIYQETQYF.

This clonotype was recorded at least ten times. The CDR3 is CASSLAGRAGELFF. The CDR3, as DNA: TGTGCCAGCAGTTTGGCAGGGAGGGCCGGGGAGCTGTTTTTT. The chain employs TRBV12-3 or TRBV12-4 and TRBJ2-2; 7 nucleotides match TRBD2. The CDR3 has 14 residues. Unmatched junction bases numbered 4, after V lost 3 bases and J lost 6 bases.

This clonotype was picked up many times. The V and J genes are TRBV14 and TRBJ2-1; a possible D gene is TRBD1 (5 bases). V dropped 2 bases and J dropped 6 bases, with 8 bases sitting between them. Germline V gene sequence: CDR1 SGHDN, CDR2 FVKESK. This CDR3 contains 13 residues. Here the CDR3 DNA reads TGTGCCAGCAGCCAACTAGGGGCCAATGAGCAGTTCTTC. Translated: CASSQLGANEQFF.

This clonotype was observed many times. This chain joins TRBV29-1 and TRBJ2-2; D unresolved. Trimming pared 7 bases from V and 0 bases from J, leaving 3 bases between. CDR1 SQVTM and CDR2 ANQGSEA come from the germline V gene. The CDR3 extends over 11 amino acids. In nucleotides, the CDR3 is TGCAGCGCATCGAACACCGGGGAGCTGTTTTTT. It is translated as CSASNTGELFF.

At least ten counts were recorded for this clonotype. This chain uses TRBV19 with TRBJ2-5, with D possibly TRBD1 on 7 matching bases. The CDR3 covers 14 residues. CDR1 is LNHDA and CDR2 is SQIVND in the germline V gene (reference sequence). Trimming removed 5 bases at V and 3 bases at J, with 13 bases between. DNA for the CDR3: TGTGCCAGTAGTGACCAGGGGGGTGAAGAGACCCAGTACTTC. It specifies CASSDQGGEETQYF.

This clonotype was detected many times. This chain uses TRBV3-1 with TRBJ2-4, with TRBD2 matching over 7 bases. Trimming took 2 bases from V and 6 from J; bases not matched to a gene: 10. The CDR3 sequence is 16 residues long. From germline, CDR1 is LGHDT and CDR2 YNNKEL (reference sequence). CDR3 sequence (DNA): TGTGCCAGCAGCCAATTGTTTGCGGGAGTACGAAACATTCAGTACTTC. Translated: CASSQLFAGVRNIQYF.

This clonotype came up many times. V is TRBV11-3 and J is TRBJ2-7, with 7 bases aligning to TRBD1. The CDR3 totals 13 residues. The germline gives CDR1 SGHNT, CDR2 YENEEA. V lost 5 bases and J lost 2; bases outside the gene matches: 3. The CDR3 loop reads CASSRTGTYEQYF. CDR3 sequence (DNA): TGTGCCAGCAGCCGGACAGGAACCTACGAGCAGTACTTC.

Ten or more counts support this clonotype. The V gene is TRBV5-1, the J gene TRBJ2-2; TRBD2 aligns across 13 bases. This CDR3 comprises 17 residues. V trimming: 2 bases; J trimming: 4 bases; junction bases outside the gene matches: 5. Germline CDR1 and CDR2: SGHRS and YFSETQ. CDR3 residues: CASSLRTSGSSTGELFF. The CDR3, as DNA: TGCGCCAGCAGCTTAAGGACTAGCGGGAGTAGCACCGGGGAGCTGTTTTTT.

This clonotype was recorded at least ten times. V is TRBV11-2 and J is TRBJ2-7, with D possibly called TRBD1 or TRBD2 (6 bases each). V dropped 4 bases and J dropped 5 bases, with 15 bases sitting between them. Germline V gene lookup returns CDR1 SGHAT and CDR2 FQNNGV. CDR3 length equals 14 residues. This CDR3 reads CASSSQGGIDEQYF. CDR3 nucleotide sequence: TGTGCCAGCAGCTCACAGGGAGGTATAGACGAGCAGTACTTC.

This clonotype was recorded at least ten times. This chain connects TRBV7-3 to TRBJ2-1; 9 bases fit TRBD1. Germline V CDR1 and CDR2: SGHTA, FQGTGA. The CDR3 has 17 residues. V lost 5 bases, J lost 5 bases, and 13 bases stayed unmatched. CDR3 DNA: TGTGCCAGCAGCCAGACATCGGGACAGGGTAACGACAATGAGCAGTTCTTC. Residues: CASSQTSGQGNDNEQFF.

V usage is TRBV9 and J usage is TRBJ1-2; no firm D call. Germline loops: CDR1 SGDLS, CDR2 YYNGEE. V was shortened by 0 bases and J by 4 bases, with 13 bases between the two germline ends. This CDR3 contains 15 residues. The CDR3 protein is CASSVATGSSYGYTF. The CDR3 DNA follows: TGTGCCAGCAGCGTAGCTACCGGCTCCTCCTATGGCTACACCTTC.

This clonotype was counted between two and nine times. This chain uses TRBV5-1 with TRBJ2-3; the D gene is possibly TRBD1 (6 bases). V was pared by 3 bases and J by 5 bases, with 16 bases between. CDR1 and CDR2 from the germline V gene are SGHRS and YFSETQ. CDR3 length: 15 amino acids. Here the CDR3 reads CASSSGQPNGDTQYF. CDR3 DNA sequence: TGCGCCAGCAGCTCTGGACAGCCAAATGGAGATACGCAGTATTTT.

This clonotype was recorded a few times. V usage is TRBV2 and J usage is TRBJ2-5; maybe TRBD1 (5 bases). This CDR3 spans 14 amino acids. Germline V CDR1 and CDR2: SNHLY, FYNNEI. V dropped 3 bases and J dropped 2 bases, with 10 bases sitting between them. CDR3: CASSESRTQETQYF. For the CDR3, the DNA is TGTGCCAGCAGTGAGAGCCGGACACAAGAGACCCAGTACTTC.

This clonotype was seen many times. The chain uses TRBV10-1 and TRBJ1-5, with D perhaps TRBD1 (5 bases). Trimming took off 6 bases at V and 0 bases at J, with 9 bases between the two ends. From germline, CDR1 is WNHNN and CDR2 SYGVQD (reference sequence). The CDR3 has 14 residues. This CDR3 reads CASSSGGSNQPQHF. The CDR3, as DNA: TGCGCCAGCAGCTCCGGGGGTAGCAATCAGCCCCAGCATTTT.

This clonotype appeared a few times. This chain connects TRBV6-6 to TRBJ2-1; TRBD2 agrees at 14 bases. This CDR3 comprises 16 residues. Trimming took 6 bases from V and 3 from J; bases not matched to a gene: 4. The germline gives CDR1 MNHNY, CDR2 SVGAGI (reference sequence). The CDR3 here is CASSGTSGSSYNEQFF. DNA for the CDR3: TGTGCCAGCAGCGGGACTAGCGGGAGTAGCTACAATGAGCAGTTCTTC.

This clonotype was counted at least ten times. J is TRBJ2-7 and V is TRBV15, with 8 nucleotides matching TRBD2. Per the germline V gene, CDR1 is LNHNV and CDR2 is YYDKDF (reference sequence). With V trimmed by 2 bases and J by 3 bases, 3 bases remained unmatched. CDR3 length: 14 amino acids. Here the CDR3 reads CATSRKGTSYEQYF. CDR3 in DNA: TGTGCCACCAGCAGAAAAGGGACTAGCTACGAGCAGTACTTC. Supplemented by reference TRBV15 and TRBJ2-7, the full variable domain reads DAMVIQNPRYQVTQFGKPVTLSCSQTLNHNVMYWYQQKSSQAPKLLFHYYDKDFNNEADTPDNFQSRRPNTSFCFLDIRSPGLGDTAMYLCATSRKGTSYEQYFGPGTRLTVT.

This clonotype was observed at least ten times. This chain connects TRBV5-8 to TRBJ2-3; 10 nucleotides align to TRBD2. The CDR3 contains 18 residues. J was trimmed by 3 bases and V by 2 bases; bases with no gene match: 12. Per the germline V gene, CDR1 is SGHTS and CDR2 is YDEGEE. In DNA form, the CDR3 reads TGTGCCAGCAGCTTCTATAGCGGGAGGCCCTTAAGTACAGATACGCAGTATTTT. This sequence encodes CASSFYSGRPLSTDTQYF.

The rearrangement links TRBV5-1 to TRBJ2-3; the match to TRBD1 covers 8 bases. This CDR3 comprises 13 residues. The V and J ends lost 7 bases and 5 bases, in that order; junction bases with no gene match: 6. Germline values: CDR1 SGHRS, CDR2 YFSETQ. CDR3 DNA sequence: TGCGCCAGCGGCCAGGACAGGGAAGATACGCAGTATTTT. It encodes CASGQDREDTQYF.

Many counts were recorded for this clonotype. The chain links TRBV3-1 to TRBJ2-2; unclear D gene. Germline CDR1 and CDR2: LGHDT and YNNKEL (reference sequence). The CDR3 covers 17 residues. Between the trimmed V and J ends, which lost 0 bases and 0 bases, there was a span of 11 bases. CDR3 sequence: CASSQELLATNTGELFF. The CDR3 DNA sequence: TGTGCCAGCAGCCAAGAGTTACTTGCAACGAACACCGGGGAGCTGTTTTTT.

This clonotype was found many times. The V gene is TRBV5-4, the J gene TRBJ2-4; D is uncertain. The V gene's germline CDR1 is SGHNT and CDR2 YYREEE (reference sequence). The CDR3 contains 15 residues. V was shortened by 1 base and J by 6 bases, with 14 bases between the two germline ends. Here the CDR3 reads CASSLIGPTGNIQYF. The CDR3 DNA reads TGTGCCAGCAGCTTGATCGGGCCAACGGGAAACATTCAGTACTTC. Looking up the rest from reference TRBV5-4 and TRBJ2-4 gives the full variable domain: ETGVTQSPTHLIKTRGQQVTLRCSSQSGHNTVSWYQQALGQGPQFIFQYYREEENGRGNFPPRFSGLQFPNYSSELNVNALELDDSALYLCASSLIGPTGNIQYFGAGTRLSVL.